One sample yielded the 19 T cell receptor beta chains listed below, sequenced in a study of T cells in localized non-small cell lung cancer. Some clones are missing from TCRdb's copy, which holds only in-frame ones; the method was immunoSEQ multiplex PCR. The data show some 50,000 clones, around 86% seen once. Sequences were derived from PBMCs, sampled before any cancer treatment. The receptors were gathered from a female donor with stage II lung adenocarcinoma.

This clone showed up just a few times. The chain links TRBV5-1 to TRBJ1-1, with D perhaps TRBD1 (6 bases). Trimming took off 3 bases at V and 6 bases at J, with 15 bases between the two ends. From germline, CDR1 is SGHRS and CDR2 YFSETQ. CDR3 length equals 14 residues. The CDR3 protein is CASSSQGSSSEAFF. In DNA, the CDR3 is TGCGCCAGCAGCTCACAGGGCTCATCATCTGAAGCTTTCTTT.

The CDR3 reads CASRFGESEQYF. In nucleotides, the CDR3 is TGTGCCAGCAGATTCGGGGAGTCCGAGCAGTACTTC. The chain joins TRBV6-5 to TRBJ2-7, with TRBD2 as a possible D gene (5 bases). Germline CDR1 reads MNHEY; CDR2 reads SVGAGI. Trimming took off 6 bases at V and 6 bases at J, with 12 bases between the two ends. The CDR3 sequence is 12 residues long.

The V call is TRBV5-5, the J call TRBJ1-4; TRBD1 aligns across 7 bases. There are 15 residues in the CDR3. The germline V gene encodes CDR1 SGHKS and CDR2 YYEKEE (reference sequence). V shed 4 bases and J 5 bases; nucleotides not matched to a gene: 8. In nucleotides, the CDR3 is TGTGCCAGCAGCCCTTCAGGGGGGAACAATGAAAAACTGTTTTTT. Protein: CASSPSGGNNEKLFF.

The J gene is TRBJ2-1, the V gene TRBV11-3, with D possibly matching TRBD1 (7 bases). V lost 2 bases to trimming and J lost 2 bases, with 16 bases between them. CDR1 and CDR2 (germline): SGHNT, YENEEA. The CDR3 has 17 residues. The chain's CDR3 is CASSLQAGGGPYNEQFF. CDR3 DNA: TGTGCCAGCAGCTTACAGGCTGGAGGGGGCCCCTACAATGAGCAGTTCTTC.

The gene calls are TRBV19 and TRBJ1-2; D not certain. Germline V gene data show CDR1 as LNHDA and CDR2 as SQIVND (reference sequence). V shed 6 bases and J shed 5 bases, with 7 bases lying between them. The CDR3 is 11 amino acids. This chain's CDR3 is CASRREYGYTF. The CDR3 coding sequence is TGTGCCAGTAGGAGGGAGTATGGCTACACCTTC.

In this sample, this clone turned up once. This chain connects TRBV19 to TRBJ2-1; D is undetermined. Per germline, CDR1 LNHDA and CDR2 SQIVND (reference sequence). The CDR3 sequence is 14 residues long. V gave up 3 bases and J gave up 0 bases, with 6 bases separating them. CDR3 sequence: CASSMGPSYNEQFF. The CDR3 nucleotides read TGTGCCAGTAGTATGGGCCCCTCCTACAATGAGCAGTTCTTC. The full variable domain, rest sourced from reference TRBV19 and TRBJ2-1, is DGGITQSPKYLFRKEGQNVTLSCEQNLNHDAMYWYRQDPGQGLRLIYYSQIVNDFQKGDIAEGYSVSREKKESFPLTVTSAQKNPTAFYLCASSMGPSYNEQFFGPGTRLTVL.

The rearrangement joins TRBV7-3 to TRBJ2-7; possibly TRBD1 for D (6 bases). Trimming removed 2 bases from V and 2 bases from J, with 13 bases in between. CDR1 and CDR2 (germline): SGHTA, FQGTGA. The CDR3 is 15 residues long. CDR3 nucleotide sequence: TGTGCCAGCAGCTTACAGTCAGGGGCGGCCTACGAGCAGTACTTC. It codes for CASSLQSGAAYEQYF.

This clone was observed once. V and J are TRBV6-6 and TRBJ1-2; possible D gene TRBD1, 5 bases. Germline CDR1 is MNHNY and CDR2 is SVGAGI (reference sequence). The CDR3 has 14 residues. V was pared by 6 bases and J by 5 bases, with 16 bases between. Written as DNA, the CDR3 is TGTGCCAGCAGGGGGGGAGGTTTCGGGTATGGCTACACCTTC. It specifies CASRGGGFGYGYTF.

This chain links TRBV29-1 with TRBJ2-3; TRBD2 matches at 7 bases. Looked up from germline, CDR1 is SQVTM and CDR2 is ANQGSEA. The V gene end was trimmed by 5 bases and the J gene end by 8 bases; junction bases not matched to a gene: 7. The CDR3 consists of 12 residues. The CDR3 coding sequence is TGCAGCGTTCCCTCAGGGAGGGGTACGCAGTATTTT. Translating it yields CSVPSGRGTQYF.

This clone was counted once. The CDR3 protein is CALRTGTSDTGELFF. The DNA of the CDR3 is TGTGCCTTGAGGACGGGGACTAGCGACACCGGGGAGCTGTTTTTT. The rearrangement joins TRBV2 to TRBJ2-2, with 10 bases identical to TRBD2. The ends lost 11 bases at V and 3 bases at J; junction bases unmatched: 9. CDR1 SNHLY and CDR2 FYNNEI come from the germline V gene. This CDR3 has 15 amino acids.

V usage is TRBV6-1 and J usage is TRBJ1-2; 11 bases align to TRBD1. V trimming: 3 bases; J trimming: 4 bases; junction bases outside the gene matches: 1. Germline assignment: CDR1 MNHNS and CDR2 SASEGT. The CDR3 is 14 residues long. DNA of the CDR3: TGTGCCAGCAGTGAGGGGACAGGGGGCTATGGCTACACCTTC. Its protein product is CASSEGTGGYGYTF.

V usage is TRBV25-1 and J usage is TRBJ1-6; D gene uncertain. The CDR3 runs 12 residues. The germline CDR1 and CDR2 sequences are MGHDK and SYGVNS. The V gene lost 6 bases and the J gene lost 7 bases, with 7 bases spanning the gap. The CDR3 here is CASRSVNSPLHF. For the CDR3, the DNA is TGTGCCAGCAGAAGCGTGAATTCACCCCTCCACTTT.

This clone was observed a few times. This chain connects TRBV11-2 to TRBJ1-2; maybe TRBD1 (5 bases). Trimming took 6 bases from V and 4 from J, leaving 24 bases between them. CDR1 is SGHAT, CDR2 FQNNGV, per germline. This CDR3 comprises 17 residues. The CDR3 loop is CASSPLSDRGRRYGYTF. The CDR3 coding sequence is TGTGCCAGCAGTCCCCTGTCCGATAGGGGTAGACGCTATGGCTACACCTTC.

This clone was seen a few times. This chain uses TRBV12-5 with TRBJ1-1, with D hard to call. Trimming removed 5 bases at V and 7 bases at J, with 11 bases between. The germline CDR1 and CDR2 sequences are LGHNT and FRNRAP. This CDR3 contains 12 residues. DNA for the CDR3: TGTGCTAGTGGTCAGGAAGGGATTGAAGCTTTCTTT. Translation gives CASGQEGIEAFF.

Note on this clone: At one end the junction does not follow the germline gene, possibly because of a read error. CDR3 sequence reads: CASSGTRDVF. For the CDR3, the DNA is TGTGCCAGCAGCGGAACCCGGGACGTCTTC. The chain has TRBV2 and TRBJ1-2; D is perhaps TRBD1 (5 bases). Per the germline V gene, CDR1 is SNHLY and CDR2 is FYNNEI. This CDR3 contains 10 residues.

This clone occurred once. The chain couples TRBV28 to TRBJ2-1; 8 positions agree with TRBD2. This CDR3 is 16 amino acids long. Germline V lookup: CDR1 MDHEN, CDR2 SYDVKM. V was clipped by 6 bases and J by 0 bases; unmatched bases: 7. The CDR3 DNA sequence: TGTGCCAGCAGCCCGACTAGCGCAAGCTCCTACAATGAGCAGTTCTTC. Amino acids: CASSPTSASSYNEQFF.

The chain recombines TRBV29-1 with TRBJ1-2, with TRBD1 identical over 9 bases. Trimming at V came to 6 bases and at J to 8 bases, leaving 4 bases not matched to a gene. The CDR3 consists of 11 residues. Germline lookup yields CDR1 SQVTM and CDR2 ANQGSEA. CDR3 sequence: CSVRQGDGYTF. The CDR3 DNA reads as TGCAGCGTCAGACAGGGGGACGGCTACACCTTC. Supplemented by reference TRBV29-1 and TRBJ1-2, the full variable domain reads SAVISQKPSRDICQRGTSLTIQCQVDSQVTMMFWYRQQPGQSLTLIATANQGSEATYESGFVIDKFPISRPNLTFSTLTVSNMSPEDSSIYLCSVRQGDGYTFGSGTRLTVV.

Written as DNA, the CDR3 is TGCAGCGTCACATATGCCCACGAGCAGTACTTC. Its protein is CSVTYAHEQYF. The chain has TRBV29-1 and TRBJ2-5; the D is unclear. The J call may be in error: the DNA end matches TRBJ2-7 better. The CDR3 has 11 amino acids. Per germline, CDR1 SQVTM and CDR2 ANQGSEA.

V and J are TRBV10-3 and TRBJ2-1; D is uncertain. The germline gives CDR1 ENHRY, CDR2 SYGVKD. V was cut by 3 bases and J by 9 bases, with 12 bases left in between. The CDR3 runs to 13 residues. The CDR3 protein is CAISDVGLVEQFF. The CDR3, as DNA: TGTGCCATCAGTGACGTTGGGCTAGTTGAGCAGTTCTTC.